The 21 T cell receptor beta chains below all came from one sample that was sequenced in a study of siplizumab effects on memory and regulatory T cells (dated 2019 in TCRdb). Libraries came from the immunoSEQ multiplex PCR assay. Entries here come from immuneACCESS through TCRdb and include only in-frame sequences with V and J called. Some clones fail to appear in such tables; in the studies checked, an unresolved V gene covers under half of the shortfall, and the cause of the remainder is unknown. The sample includes 70,000 or so clones, with about 89% observed a single time. The top ten hold roughly 28% of the sample. Sequencing was done on a sample of CD8+ T cells sorted from blood. These receptors originate from a human donor in good health.

The chain is built from TRBV5-1 and TRBJ1-1; 10 nucleotides line up with TRBD1. Trimming took 6 bases from V and 3 from J; bases not matched to a gene: 8. The CDR3 runs to 15 residues. Germline values: CDR1 SGHRS, CDR2 YFSETQ. CDR3: CASNPRTGGDTEAFF. The DNA of the CDR3 is TGCGCCAGCAACCCAAGGACAGGGGGAGACACTGAAGCTTTCTTT.

The CDR3 sequence is CASSLRRQGADEQYF. In DNA form, the CDR3 reads TGTGCCAGCAGCTTACGAAGGCAGGGGGCAGATGAGCAGTACTTC. The chain employs TRBV7-9 and TRBJ2-7; 8 bases fit TRBD1. V was clipped by 2 bases and J by 7 bases; unmatched bases: 10. Per the germline V gene, CDR1 is SEHNR and CDR2 is FQNEAQ (reference sequence). This CDR3 region has 15 residues.

Written as DNA, the CDR3 is TGTGCCAGCAGCTCCCTTAGCGGCCCTTCCTACGAGCAGTACTTC. Translated, it gives CASSSLSGPSYEQYF. The chain couples TRBV6-6 to TRBJ2-5; TRBD2 might be the D (6 bases). TRBJ2-7 matches the DNA end more closely, so the J call is doubtful. Germline V lookup: CDR1 MNHNY, CDR2 SVGAGI (reference sequence). The CDR3 is made up of 15 amino acids.

V and J are TRBV9 and TRBJ2-1; 7 bases are shared with TRBD2. CDR1 is SGDLS and CDR2 is YYNGEE in the germline V gene. Losses at the gene ends were 0 bases for V and 9 bases for J; bases not matched to a gene: 3. The CDR3 runs 13 residues. CDR3 residues: CASSVGGGSEQFF. The CDR3 DNA follows: TGTGCCAGCAGCGTAGGGGGCGGGAGTGAGCAGTTCTTC.

This chain uses TRBV5-4 with TRBJ2-7; D is unresolved. The ends were cut back, 4 bases at V and 1 base at J, with 15 bases in the middle. Germline-derived CDR1 and CDR2 are SGHNT and YYREEE (reference sequence). There are 15 residues in the CDR3. CDR3 residues: CASSITGWGSYEQYF. The DNA for the CDR3 is TGTGCCAGCAGCATCACTGGCTGGGGATCCTACGAGCAGTACTTC.

The chain recombines TRBV18 with TRBJ1-6; no clear D. The germline V gene has CDR1 KGHSH and CDR2 LQKENI. Trimming cost V 6 bases and J 0 bases, with 18 bases left between them. The length of the CDR3 is 18 residues. CDR3 sequence reads: CASSPRDPGSSYNSPLHF. DNA of the CDR3: TGTGCCAGCTCCCCTAGAGACCCTGGGAGCTCCTATAATTCACCCCTCCACTTT.

The rearrangement links TRBV19 to TRBJ1-1; tentative D call: TRBD1 (5 bases). Germline values: CDR1 LNHDA, CDR2 SQIVND (reference sequence). The CDR3 loop spans 14 amino acids. The V end was cut by 6 bases, the J end by 5 bases, with 16 bases between. The CDR3 bases are TGTGCCAGTAGACCCGACCCTGGGGGGACTGAAGCTTTCTTT. Translated: CASRPDPGGTEAFF.

V and J are TRBV29-1 and TRBJ2-1; no clear D. CDR1 SQVTM and CDR2 ANQGSEA come from the germline V gene. Trimming took 4 bases from V and 2 from J, leaving 12 bases between them. This CDR3 contains 14 residues. The CDR3: CSVAGRDPYNEQFF. The CDR3 DNA follows: TGCAGCGTTGCGGGTAGGGATCCCTACAATGAGCAGTTCTTC.

The chain uses TRBV27 and TRBJ2-1; possible D gene TRBD2, 5 bases. Deletions cut 3 bases from V and 10 bases from J, with 7 bases between. CDR1 is MNHEY and CDR2 is SMNVEV in the germline V gene (reference sequence). CDR3 length equals 11 residues. CDR3 amino acids: CASSFGLEQFF. The CDR3 nucleotides are TGTGCCAGCAGTTTTGGACTGGAGCAGTTCTTC.

The chain combines TRBV2 with TRBJ1-2; 7 bases are a match to TRBD1. The CDR3 is 14 amino acids. J gave up 7 bases and V 4 bases, and 9 bases lay outside the gene matches. Germline V gene lookup returns CDR1 SNHLY and CDR2 FYNNEI. CDR3 nucleotide sequence: TGTGCCAGCAGTGTCCTAGGGGGCATGGGTGGCTACACCTTC. The encoded protein is CASSVLGGMGGYTF.

The J gene is TRBJ1-3, the V gene TRBV5-6; no firm D call. CDR3 length: 15 residues. Germline CDR1 SGHDT, CDR2 YYEEEE. The V end was cut by 3 bases, the J end by 0 bases, with 10 bases between. The CDR3 loop reads CASSYKSGSGNTIYF. The CDR3 nucleotides read TGTGCCAGCAGCTATAAATCGGGCTCTGGAAACACCATATATTTT.

A word on this clone: At one end the junction does not follow the germline gene, possibly because of a read error. The V gene is TRBV6-1, the J gene TRBJ1-5; D not resolved. Germline loops: CDR1 MNHNS, CDR2 SASEGT. The CDR3 consists of 16 residues. DNA for the CDR3: TGTGCCAGCAGCGAAGGCGGGTACTTCGGCAATCAGCCCCAGCATTTT. This translates into CASSEGGYFGNQPQHF.

The J gene is TRBJ2-7, the V gene TRBV4-2; tentatively, D is TRBD1 or TRBD2 (6 bases each). CDR1 LGHNA and CDR2 YNFKEQ come from the germline V gene. V lost 4 bases, J lost 6 bases, and 19 bases lay in between. This CDR3 region has 15 residues. The DNA for the CDR3 is TGTGCCAGCAGCCCAGTTGGGGGGCAGTTTGTCGAGCAGTACTTC. It yields the protein CASSPVGGQFVEQYF.

The gene calls are TRBV4-2 and TRBJ1-5, with TRBD1 as a possible D gene (6 bases). V was clipped by 0 bases and J by 7 bases, with 13 bases between them. CDR1 is LGHNA, CDR2 YNFKEQ, per germline. The CDR3 sequence is 15 residues long. The CDR3, as DNA: TGTGCCAGCAGCCAAGATCCGGGGGCTGGGCAGCCCCAGCATTTT. This codes for CASSQDPGAGQPQHF.

This clone was counted only a few times. V gene TRBV6-4 combines with J gene TRBJ1-5; possibly TRBD1 for D (5 bases). The CDR3 loop spans 14 amino acids. Trimming shortened V by 3 bases and J by 7 bases, and 13 bases separated the two germline ends. Germline CDR1 MRHNA, CDR2 SNTAGT. The CDR3 coding sequence is TGTGCCAGCAGTGATGGCAGGGAGGGACAGCCCCAGCATTTT. It specifies CASSDGREGQPQHF.

The chain recombines TRBV29-1 with TRBJ1-1; the D is unclear. Germline CDR1 reads SQVTM; CDR2 reads ANQGSEA. The CDR3 is made up of 10 amino acids. V lost 5 bases, J lost 5 bases, and 6 bases lay in between. CDR3 in amino acids: CSVLGTEAFF. The CDR3 DNA is TGCAGCGTTTTGGGTACTGAAGCTTTCTTT.

The sample holds a few counts of this clone. The rearrangement links TRBV7-9 to TRBJ1-5; D call uncertain. V lost 4 bases, J lost 7 bases, and 8 bases lay in between. CDR1 is SEHNR and CDR2 is FQNEAQ in the germline V gene (reference sequence). The CDR3 is 12 amino acids. CDR3 DNA sequence: TGTGCCAGCAGCTCAGCGGGGCAGCCCCAGCATTTT. Its protein is CASSSAGQPQHF.

The chain carries TRBV11-2 and TRBJ2-2; weak D call: TRBD1 (6 bases). The germline V and J ends were trimmed by 5 bases and 0 bases, with 13 bases remaining between them. The CDR3 is 16 amino acids. Germline CDR1 and CDR2: SGHAT and FQNNGV. CDR3 in DNA: TGTGCCAGCAGCGACAGGACTGCCACGAACACCGGGGAGCTGTTTTTT. Amino acid sequence: CASSDRTATNTGELFF.

This rearrangement joins TRBV6-5 to TRBJ2-5, with TRBD1 identical over 7 bases. CDR1 MNHEY and CDR2 SVGAGI come from the germline V gene. There are 14 residues in the CDR3. Trimming removed 6 bases from V and 5 bases from J; junction bases left unmatched: 9. As DNA, the CDR3 is TGTGCCAGCAGCCCGAGACAGGGCCGTGAGACCCAGTACTTC. Translation: CASSPRQGRETQYF.

This clone was seen only once. This chain connects TRBV5-6 to TRBJ2-1, with D perhaps matching TRBD1 (6 bases). From germline, CDR1 is SGHDT and CDR2 YYEEEE. With 3 bases removed from V and 11 bases from J, the gap between germline ends came to 12 bases. There are 12 residues in the CDR3. CDR3 loop: CASSSSDSQQFF. The CDR3 DNA sequence: TGTGCCAGCAGCTCCTCGGACAGTCAGCAGTTCTTC.

The chain has TRBV4-1 and TRBJ1-1, with 10 bases identical to TRBD1. Germline lookup yields CDR1 MGHRA and CDR2 YSYEKL. With V trimmed by 2 bases and J by 8 bases, 5 bases remained unmatched. The CDR3 sequence is 14 residues long. The CDR3 coding sequence is TGCGCCAGCAGCCAATATTGGGACAGGGGCGAAGCTTTCTTT. Translating it yields CASSQYWDRGEAFF.